This T cell receptor beta chain stems from a study of T cells after yellow fever vaccination. Overall study results and limits: Post-booster repertoires again held most primary-vaccination clones (about 95% CD4, roughly 89% CD8). High-abundance clonotypes from the bulk population could contaminate FACS-sorted repertoires. There was a small share of clonotypes that showed up in both the CD4 and CD8 compartments.

About this clonotype itself: Its target is not known.

Researchers made TCR cDNA using 5'RACE template switching, and this step added a universal primer site and UMIs. TCRdb reprocessed the 5' RACE reads with MiXCR, giving one entry per CDR3 protein. The table lists approximately 600,000 distinct CDR3 sequences, around 12% of them singletons. The CDR3 is 15 residues long. Germline V CDR1 and CDR2: KGHDR, SFDVKD. Trimming pared 3 bases from V and 5 bases from J, leaving 13 bases between. The source is a man aged 30 to 45 who received the YFV17D yellow fever vaccine. The gene calls are TRBV24-1 and TRBJ2-1; D may be TRBD2 (5 bases). This sample comprised PBMCs, obtained on the day of the yellow fever booster vaccination. This CDR3 is CATSDPLAPHNEQFF. CDR3 nucleotide sequence: TGTGCCACCAGTGATCCGCTAGCCCCTCACAATGAGCAGTTCTTC.